The present T cell receptor beta chain was sequenced within a study of type 1 regulatory T cells. Overall study context: An in vitro protocol generated T-allo10, a Tr1-enriched, alloantigen-specific CD4 T cell product.

Ten or more counts support this clonotype. The antigen is unknown. TCRdb redid the calling of the reads with MiXCR, one entry per CDR3 protein. The repertoire includes 40,000 to 50,000 distinct CDR3 sequences, over 9% of them detected once, and around 8% sits in the top ten. Germline lookup yields CDR1 DFQATT and CDR2 SNEGSKA (reference sequence). V lost 3 bases, J lost 3 bases, and 6 bases lay in between. The CDR3 sequence is 11 residues long. The receptor comes from a human donor in good health. The sequenced sample consisted of cultured non-Tr1 T cells, either the whole culture or a sorted T cell fraction (not recorded which). V gene TRBV20-1 combines with J gene TRBJ2-7; no clear D. As DNA, the CDR3 is TGCAGTGCTAGGGGGAACTACGAGCAGTACTTC. Encoded protein: CSARGNYEQYF.